This T cell receptor beta chain was profiled in a study of blood T cell repertoires in COVID-19. At the level of the study: Sources were T cells, B-cell-depleted T cells, or PBMCs; the material itself was cDNA or gDNA.

The CDR3 consists of 12 residues. The germline V gene encodes CDR1 SGHTA and CDR2 FQGTGA. The germline V and J ends were trimmed by 5 bases and 6 bases, with 11 bases remaining between them. The protocol was immunoSEQ multiplex PCR, while the TCRdb copy is restricted to in-frame clones and leaves out a portion. This table holds about 150,000 clones, 70% to 90% found once. Sequenced material: peripheral blood. This TCR came from a woman at least 80 years old with COVID-19, enrolled during active disease. This rearrangement joins TRBV7-3 to TRBJ2-7, with D possibly TRBD2 on 6 matching bases. CDR3 region: CASSRDSGEQYF. The DNA for the CDR3 is TGTGCCAGCAGCCGGGACTCAGGCGAGCAGTACTTC.